This T cell receptor (beta chain) stems from a study of blood T cells in healthy people across ages. Those donating, healthy Caucasian individuals from Russia, were aged about 6 to 95. From germline, CDR1 is MDHEN and CDR2 SYDVKM. The ends lost 3 bases at V and 3 bases at J; junction bases unmatched: 7. This CDR3 has 15 residues. Alongside a J-beta primer mix, a sample-barcoded 5' primer served in a second PCR lasting 7 to 11 cycles. Tags on each cDNA molecule came from a template-switch adaptor with 12 random nucleotides. TCRdb re-called the 5' RACE reads through MiXCR, storing one row per CDR3 protein. Of 1.5 million to 2 million distinct CDR3 sequences in the sample, about 30% were seen once.

The gene calls are TRBV28 and TRBJ2-7, with 8 nucleotides matching TRBD1. The sample was blood. This clonotype was sampled from a woman aged 25 to 39 in good health. The CDR3 bases are TGTGCCAGCAGTTTTAAGGACAGGGTTAACTACGAGCAGTACTTC. Protein: CASSFKDRVNYEQYF.